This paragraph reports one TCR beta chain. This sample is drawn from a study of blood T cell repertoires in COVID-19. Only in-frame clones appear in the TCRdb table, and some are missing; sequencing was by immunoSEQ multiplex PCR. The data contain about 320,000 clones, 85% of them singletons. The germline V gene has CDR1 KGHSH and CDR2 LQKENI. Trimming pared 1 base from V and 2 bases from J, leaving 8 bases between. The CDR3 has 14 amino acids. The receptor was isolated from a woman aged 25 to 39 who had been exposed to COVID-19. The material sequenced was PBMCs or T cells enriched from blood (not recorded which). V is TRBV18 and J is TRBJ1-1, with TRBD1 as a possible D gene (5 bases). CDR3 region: CASSPQTENTEAFF. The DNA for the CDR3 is TGTGCCAGCTCACCACAGACAGAAAACACTGAAGCTTTCTTT.